These 10 T cell receptor beta chains share one sample of origin, sequenced in a study of blood T cell repertoires in COVID-19 (TCRdb year 2020). The library came from the immunoSEQ multiplex PCR assay. In TCRdb, the immuneACCESS table is reduced to in-frame sequences with V and J assigned. These tables do not hold every clone; where another copy was compared, an unresolved V gene accounts for under half, and the others remain unexplained. The sample yields approximately 150,000 clones; more than 75% were counted once. The ten largest clonotypes hold over 2% of the sample. The sequenced sample consisted of peripheral blood. The receptors stem from a woman older than 75 with COVID-19, enrolled during active disease.

On this clone: A read error may account for a junction end that differs from germline. The rearrangement joins TRBV7-7 to TRBJ1-1, with D possibly matching TRBD1 (6 bases). The CDR3 covers 12 residues. CDR1 is SSHAT and CDR2 is FNYEAQ in the germline V gene (reference sequence). As DNA, the CDR3 is TGTGCTAGCAGCCAAATCACAGGGGAAGCTTTCTTT. This sequence encodes CASSQITGEAFF.

The rearrangement uses TRBV11-2 and TRBJ2-1; 11 positions agree with TRBD2. The CDR3 covers 15 residues. V lost 4 bases and J lost 8; bases outside the gene matches: 7. Germline V CDR1 and CDR2: SGHAT, FQNNGV. CDR3 DNA sequence: TGTGCCAGCAGCTCCATAGCGGGAGGGCCCTATGAGCAGTTCTTC. Protein: CASSSIAGGPYEQFF.

The chain employs TRBV5-5 and TRBJ2-1, with 9 bases that match TRBD2. The V gene end was trimmed by 0 bases and the J gene end by 2 bases; junction bases not matched to a gene: 6. This CDR3 contains 17 residues. The germline V gene encodes CDR1 SGHKS and CDR2 YYEKEE (reference sequence). DNA of the CDR3: TGTGCCAGCAGCTTGGTGGTAGCGGGAGCACCCTACAATGAGCAGTTCTTC. This translates into CASSLVVAGAPYNEQFF.

The chain couples TRBV6-1 to TRBJ2-3; 14 nucleotides match TRBD2. Germline trimming cut 3 bases from V and 9 bases from J; bases unmatched to any gene: 2. The germline gives CDR1 MNHNS, CDR2 SASEGT. This CDR3 has 14 residues. The CDR3 bases are TGTGCCAGCAGTGAGACTAGCGGGAGGGGCACGCAGTATTTT. This codes for CASSETSGRGTQYF.

This sequence joins TRBV3-1 (or the pseudogene TRBV3-2) and TRBJ1-6; D call uncertain. V lost 1 base and J lost 12, with 13 bases in between. Germline V lookup: CDR1 LGHDT, CDR2 YNNKEL (reference sequence). The CDR3 runs to 14 residues. The DNA of the CDR3 is TGTGCCAGCAGCCAAGGGCGAGGGTGGGAACCCCTCCACTTT. Its translation: CASSQGRGWEPLHF.

This chain connects TRBV9 to TRBJ2-2; D ambiguous. Germline CDR1 and CDR2: SGDLS and YYNGEE. V was shortened by 0 bases and J by 3 bases, with 6 bases between the two germline ends. The CDR3 runs 14 residues. The CDR3 region is CASSVVQDTGELFF. The CDR3 DNA is TGTGCCAGCAGCGTAGTACAAGACACCGGGGAGCTGTTTTTT.

This chain connects TRBV5-6 to TRBJ2-7; TRBD1 might be the D (5 bases). Germline CDR1 reads SGHDT; CDR2 reads YYEEEE. The length of the CDR3 is 16 residues. V dropped 2 bases and J dropped 5 bases, with 20 bases sitting between them. CDR3 sequence: CASSLWDQGFLDEQYF. The CDR3 bases are TGTGCCAGCAGCTTATGGGATCAGGGCTTTCTGGACGAGCAGTACTTC.

The gene calls are TRBV6-6 and TRBJ2-5, with D possibly TRBD2 on 6 matching bases. CDR1 is MNHNY and CDR2 is SVGAGI in the germline V gene (reference sequence). The CDR3 is made up of 13 amino acids. V was trimmed by 7 bases and J by 2 bases, leaving 11 bases between them. The CDR3 DNA is TGTGCCAGCACATCTAGCGATCAAGAGACCCAGTACTTC. Protein sequence: CASTSSDQETQYF.

Of note for this clone: Other DNA sequences in the sample encode the same CDR3. The rearrangement links TRBV19 to TRBJ1-5; 7 nucleotides align to TRBD1. This CDR3 comprises 16 residues. Germline loops: CDR1 LNHDA, CDR2 SQIVND (reference sequence). V shed 5 bases, J shed 0 bases, and the junction held 7 bases outside the gene matches. CDR3 coding DNA: TGTGCCAGTAGTCCGAGACAGGGAAATAGCAATCAGCCCCAGCATTTT. It specifies CASSPRQGNSNQPQHF.

The chain carries TRBV9 and TRBJ1-1, with TRBD1 matching over 8 bases. The CDR3 totals 14 residues. After removal of 4 bases from V and 5 bases from J, the junction contained 7 bases not matched to a gene. The germline V gene encodes CDR1 SGDLS and CDR2 YYNGEE. The CDR3 sequence is CASSPRQGLTEAFF. The CDR3 DNA reads TGTGCCAGCAGCCCCCGACAGGGGTTGACTGAAGCTTTCTTT.